The source of this TCR beta chain is a study of blood T cell repertoires in COVID-19. Study-level background: From the United States, Italy and Spain came samples of acute and convalescent COVID-19. Nucleic acid was either cDNA or gDNA, and it came from T cells, B-cell-depleted T cells, or PBMCs.

Seattle patients were enrolled during active infection and followed longitudinally. The ends were cut back, 5 bases at V and 0 bases at J, with 8 bases in the middle. Germline V gives CDR1 WSHSY, CDR2 SAAADI. The CDR3 consists of 14 residues. In the original workflow: Estimates of nucleated cell counts were drawn from the amplification of reference gene primers. Produced via immunoSEQ multiplex PCR; TCRdb's table is partial and in-frame only. The DNA was the basis for D and trimming; V, J and clone size are from that table. The sample holds under 200,000 clones, around four fifths seen once. The clonotype originates from a woman aged 80 or over with COVID-19, enrolled during active disease. Sequenced material: peripheral blood. The chain employs TRBV10-2 and TRBJ2-4; D is ambiguous. CDR3 in amino acids: CASSPQIAKNIQYF. In DNA form, the CDR3 reads TGCGCCAGCAGTCCCCAGATAGCCAAAAACATTCAGTACTTC.